The 21 T cell receptor beta chains in this list originate from one sample, sequenced in a study of post-analysis software for immune sequencing data. Findings and caveats of the study: Four or five TRBV segments occurring more often in patients than controls included TRBV5-6, TRBV5-1 and TRBV20-1.

The authors incorporated unique molecular identifiers into the TCR beta cDNA libraries. TCRdb used MiXCR to reprocess the PCR reads, holding one entry per CDR3 protein. The profile shows roughly 800,000 distinct CDR3 sequences, roughly 50% of them singletons. Their antigens are not known. The specimen was blood. These receptor sequences come from a girl aged 5 to 17 with multiple sclerosis.

The chain combines TRBV7-9 with TRBJ2-3; 7 bases are a match to TRBD1. The germline CDR1 and CDR2 sequences are SEHNR and FQNEAQ (reference sequence). J was trimmed by 1 base and V by 3 bases; bases with no gene match: 4. The CDR3 runs to 15 residues. DNA for the CDR3: TGTGCCAGCAGCTTTTTCCAGGGGGGCACAGATACGCAGTATTTT. Its translation is CASSFFQGGTDTQYF.

The CDR3 protein is CASKRTGNYEQYF. The CDR3 DNA sequence: TGTGCCAGCAAAAGGACAGGGAATTACGAGCAGTACTTC. The rearrangement links TRBV12-3 or TRBV12-4 to TRBJ2-1, with 8 positions matching TRBD1. The last part of the DNA fits TRBJ2-7 better; the J call may be wrong. CDR3 length equals 13 residues.

This clonotype was seen a handful of times. The chain joins TRBV6-6 to TRBJ1-1; maybe TRBD1 (6 bases). Germline V gives CDR1 MNHNY, CDR2 SVGAGI (reference sequence). Trimming shortened V by 7 bases and J by 0 bases, and 18 bases separated the two germline ends. This CDR3 region has 16 residues. This chain's CDR3 is CASTKPGASVNTEAFF. Written as DNA, the CDR3 is TGTGCCAGCACTAAACCGGGGGCTTCGGTGAACACTGAAGCTTTCTTT.

This rearrangement joins TRBV12-3 or TRBV12-4 to TRBJ2-5; 8 positions agree with TRBD2. The CDR3 loop spans 14 amino acids. J gave up 4 bases and V 8 bases, and 9 bases lay outside the gene matches. CDR3 sequence reads: CASGGSLAGETQYF. The CDR3 DNA sequence: TGTGCCAGCGGTGGGTCGCTAGCGGGAGAGACCCAGTACTTC.

The V gene is TRBV20-1, the J gene TRBJ1-2, with 7 bases matching TRBD1. The germline V gene has CDR1 DFQATT and CDR2 SNEGSKA (reference sequence). V was clipped by 4 bases and J by 4 bases; unmatched bases: 6. This CDR3 is built from 13 residues. CDR3 in amino acids: CSAKTGVVYGYTF. The CDR3 nucleotides read TGCAGTGCTAAAACAGGGGTGGTCTATGGCTACACCTTC.

In its sample, this clonotype was seen a few times. This chain uses TRBV20-1 with TRBJ2-7; 8 bases align to TRBD2. The CDR3 sequence is 15 residues long. V shed 5 bases, J shed 5 bases, and the junction held 14 bases outside the gene matches. From germline, CDR1 is DFQATT and CDR2 SNEGSKA (reference sequence). In DNA form, the CDR3 reads TGCAGTGCTGGACCGGGACTAGAGAAGAGCCACGAGCAGTACTTC. This codes for CSAGPGLEKSHEQYF.

The chain uses TRBV7-8 and TRBJ1-2; 9 bases fit TRBD1. The CDR3 contains 17 residues. The V and J ends lost 5 bases and 2 bases, in that order; junction bases with no gene match: 12. Looked up from germline, CDR1 is SGHVS and CDR2 is FQNEAQ. CDR3 bases: TGTGCCAGCAGCGCAAGTGTCTCCGGGACAGGGAACTATGGCTACACCTTC. It specifies CASSASVSGTGNYGYTF.

This clonotype has a handful of counts. The chain recombines TRBV20-1 with TRBJ2-1; TRBD2 agrees at 10 bases. There are 15 residues in the CDR3. The germline gives CDR1 DFQATT, CDR2 SNEGSKA (reference sequence). J gave up 8 bases and V 6 bases, and 13 bases lay outside the gene matches. The DNA of the CDR3 is TGCAGTGCCAGCCTAACTAGCGGGACGGTTGATGAGCAGTTCTTC. This codes for CSASLTSGTVDEQFF.

This clonotype was counted between two and nine times. The chain carries TRBV12-3 or TRBV12-4 and TRBJ2-7; 8 bases are shared with TRBD1. There are 13 residues in the CDR3. Germline trimming cut 3 bases from V and 4 bases from J; bases unmatched to any gene: 2. The CDR3 is CASSFHRGYEQYF. The CDR3 region has the DNA TGTGCCAGCAGTTTTCACAGGGGGTACGAGCAGTACTTC.

This chain joins TRBV12-3 or TRBV12-4 and TRBJ1-5; D may be TRBD1 (6 bases). CDR3 length: 16 amino acids. The V end lost 3 bases, the J end lost 9 bases, and 21 bases lay between the germline ends. CDR3 coding DNA: TGTGCCAGCAGTTTTCGTCGTGGGCAGGGGAATGGGCCCCAGCATTTT. It yields the protein CASSFRRGQGNGPQHF.

This clonotype was seen a few times. This sequence joins TRBV20-1 and TRBJ2-7; the D is unclear. Trimming removed 0 bases from V and 3 bases from J, with 12 bases in between. CDR3 length equals 14 residues. The germline CDR1 and CDR2 sequences are DFQATT and SNEGSKA (reference sequence). CDR3 amino acids: CSARDKGGNYEQYF. The CDR3 DNA reads as TGCAGTGCTAGAGATAAGGGCGGAAACTACGAGCAGTACTTC.

The chain has TRBV12-3 or TRBV12-4 and TRBJ2-1; 7 bases are a match to TRBD1. With V trimmed by 6 bases and J by 10 bases, 9 bases remained unmatched. The CDR3 covers 13 residues. The CDR3: CASSLRGDREQFF. The CDR3 DNA is TGTGCCAGCAGCCTCCGTGGGGACAGAGAGCAGTTCTTC.

This rearrangement joins TRBV7-3 to TRBJ2-5; 9 bases fit TRBD1. There are 17 residues in the CDR3. The V gene end was trimmed by 0 bases and the J gene end by 2 bases; junction bases not matched to a gene: 7. Germline V gives CDR1 SGHTA, CDR2 FQGTGA. CDR3 residues: CASSLTSYGTGQETQYF. Written as DNA, the CDR3 is TGTGCCAGCAGCTTAACGTCCTACGGGACAGGGCAAGAGACCCAGTACTTC. The variable domain in full, completed from reference TRBV7-3 and TRBJ2-5, reads GAGVSQTPSNKVTEKGKYVELRCDPISGHTALYWYRQSLGQGPEFLIYFQGTGAADDSGLPNDRFFAVRPEGSVSTLKIQRTERGDSAVYLCASSLTSYGTGQETQYFGPGTRLLVL.

The chain employs TRBV7-2 and TRBJ2-3, with D perhaps matching TRBD2 (6 bases). CDR3 size: 17 residues. Trimming removed 1 base from V and 3 bases from J, with 17 bases in between. From germline, CDR1 is SGHTA and CDR2 FQGNSA. The CDR3 loop is CASSLDPLAGRTDTQYF. DNA of the CDR3: TGTGCCAGCAGCTTAGACCCTTTGGCGGGAAGGACAGATACGCAGTATTTT.

This sequence joins TRBV4-2 and TRBJ2-5; TRBD1 agrees at 11 bases. The CDR3 extends over 17 amino acids. Germline assignment: CDR1 LGHNA and CDR2 YNFKEQ. V dropped 0 bases and J dropped 5; count of bases not matched to a gene: 8. The CDR3 sequence: CASSQELVGQGGETQYF. CDR3 bases: TGTGCCAGCAGCCAAGAACTGGTGGGACAGGGGGGGGAGACCCAGTACTTC.

This clonotype has only a few counts. CDR3 residues: CSASDQWGTEAFF. The CDR3 DNA follows: TGCAGTGCTAGTGACCAGTGGGGCACTGAAGCTTTCTTT. J is TRBJ1-1 and V is TRBV20-1, with no clear D. V was cut by 3 bases and J by 4 bases, with 12 bases left in between. CDR3 length: 13 amino acids. Germline V gene sequence: CDR1 DFQATT, CDR2 SNEGSKA (reference sequence).

The V gene is TRBV28, the J gene TRBJ1-1; 7 bases align to TRBD1. CDR3 length: 14 amino acids. The germline V gene has CDR1 MDHEN and CDR2 SYDVKM. With V trimmed by 3 bases and J by 6 bases, 7 bases remained unmatched. The CDR3 DNA follows: TGTGCCAGCAGTTTGAGCAGGGGGAGGGCTGAAGCTTTCTTT. Its protein product is CASSLSRGRAEAFF.

V gene TRBV28 combines with J gene TRBJ1-1, with D hard to call. Germline assignment: CDR1 MDHEN and CDR2 SYDVKM. This CDR3 has 15 amino acids. Trimming removed 1 base at V and 5 bases at J, with 14 bases between. The CDR3 nucleotides are TGTGCCAGCAGTTTATTTCGACTCCCCGGTACTGAAGCTTTCTTT. Residues: CASSLFRLPGTEAFF.

This clonotype was observed a few times. CDR3 residues: CSAPPLLAGRYEQYF. As DNA, the CDR3 is TGCAGTGCTCCTCCCCTACTAGCGGGAAGGTACGAGCAGTACTTC. The chain is built from TRBV20-1 and TRBJ2-7; TRBD2 aligns across 10 bases. Germline lookup yields CDR1 DFQATT and CDR2 SNEGSKA (reference sequence). This CDR3 has 15 amino acids. Trimming cost V 5 bases and J 4 bases; bases outside gene matches: 11.

This chain connects TRBV20-1 to TRBJ2-3, with 7 bases matching TRBD2. Trimming removed 0 bases from V and 8 bases from J; junction bases left unmatched: 8. Germline assignment: CDR1 DFQATT and CDR2 SNEGSKA (reference sequence). The CDR3 runs to 14 residues. The CDR3 loop is CSARDRRGTATQYF. In DNA, the CDR3 is TGCAGTGCTAGAGATCGGCGGGGGACGGCTACGCAGTATTTT.

This clonotype came up a few times. The rearrangement joins TRBV3-1 to TRBJ2-3, with D perhaps matching TRBD2 (5 bases). The CDR3 has 18 residues. V lost 0 bases and J 0 bases, leaving 16 bases between the germline ends. Germline CDR1 is LGHDT and CDR2 is YNNKEL (reference sequence). The CDR3 sequence is CASSQDLVASASTDTQYF. The CDR3 DNA is TGTGCCAGCAGCCAAGATCTTGTAGCGTCCGCTAGCACAGATACGCAGTATTTT.